Each of the 10 T cell receptor beta chains below was sequenced from the same sample in a study of identical twins. TCRdb fed the 5' RACE reads into MiXCR, producing one record per CDR3 protein. There are fewer than 500,000 distinct CDR3 sequences in the sample; approximately 15% occur only once, and approximately 0.98% lies in the top ten. In addition, the sample was reused for a study of yellow fever vaccine responses in identical twins.

What was sequenced was CD4+ T cells sorted from blood. The origin of the receptors is a woman between 18 and 30 years old in good health.

On this clonotype itself: A much larger clone differs from this one at a single base, so this may be a read error. The chain joins TRBV21-1 to TRBJ2-5; the table's D call, TRBD1, has no DNA check behind it. TRBV21-1 is reported as a pseudogene. CDR3 length: 16 amino acids. The CDR3 here is CANSKDGTGFQETQYF. The CDR3 bases are TGTGCCAACAGCAAAGATGGGACAGGGTTCCAAGAGACCCAGTACTTC.

The chain recombines TRBV11-2 with TRBJ2-1; tentatively, D is TRBD1 or TRBD2 (6 bases each). Deletions cut 5 bases from V and 0 bases from J, with 17 bases between. Germline CDR1 SGHAT, CDR2 FQNNGV. There are 17 residues in the CDR3. As DNA, the CDR3 is TGTGCCAGCAGCGAAAGATTCGGGGGCAGCTCCTACAATGAGCAGTTCTTC. The encoded protein is CASSERFGGSSYNEQFF.

Only a few counts were recorded for this clonotype. The CDR3 DNA reads TGCAGTGGTAGCGGGGGCCTAGGGGAGCAGTACTTC. Amino acid sequence: CSGSGGLGEQYF. V and J are TRBV20-1 and TRBJ2-7; TRBD2 matches at 9 bases. The ends lost 7 bases at V and 7 bases at J; junction bases unmatched: 8. The length of the CDR3 is 12 residues. Per germline, CDR1 DFQATT and CDR2 SNEGSKA (reference sequence).

This clonotype occurred many times. The V gene is TRBV15, the J gene TRBJ2-1; 10 bases match TRBD1. V shed 5 bases, J shed 6 bases, and the junction held 4 bases outside the gene matches. The CDR3 spans 14 residues. CDR1 LNHNV and CDR2 YYDKDF come from the germline V gene (reference sequence). The CDR3 DNA reads TGTGCCACCAGCGTCGGGACAGGGGCCAATGAGCAGTTCTTC. It translates to CATSVGTGANEQFF.

This clonotype occurred a few times. J is TRBJ2-1 and V is TRBV6-7; TRBD2 is a possible D gene (5 bases). TRBV6-7 is classed as an ORF, of uncertain function. This CDR3 is 16 amino acids long. Trimming shortened V by 0 bases and J by 2 bases, and 11 bases separated the two germline ends. CDR3 bases: TGTGCCAGCAGTTACTCGAGGGTAACGCCCTACAATGAGCAGTTCTTC. It codes for CASSYSRVTPYNEQFF.

This clonotype was found a few times. DNA of the CDR3: TGTGCCAGCAGCGTAGACCCGGGTTTGGGGGATCCGCAGTATTTT. It yields the protein CASSVDPGLGDPQYF. The chain uses TRBV9 and TRBJ2-3; D is possibly TRBD1 or TRBD2 (5 bases each). Germline V CDR1 and CDR2: SGDLS, YYNGEE. CDR3 length equals 15 residues. V was cut by 0 bases and J by 10 bases, with 18 bases left in between.

The table lists this clonotype with a few counts. J is TRBJ1-4 and V is TRBV12-3 or TRBV12-4; the match to TRBD1 covers 8 bases. V was pared by 5 bases and J by 8 bases, with 7 bases of the junction left unmatched. This CDR3 spans 14 amino acids. The CDR3 region is CASSRTGFVEKLFF. The CDR3 DNA is TGTGCCAGCAGTAGGACAGGGTTCGTGGAAAAACTGTTTTTT.

This clonotype was seen a few times. The rearrangement links TRBV20-1 to TRBJ2-5; the D gene is possibly TRBD2 (5 bases). V was clipped by 6 bases and J by 5 bases, with 16 bases between them. This CDR3 spans 13 amino acids. Germline V CDR1 and CDR2: DFQATT, SNEGSKA (reference sequence). The CDR3: CSANKIPGETQYF. Here the CDR3 DNA reads TGCAGTGCCAACAAGATACCGGGGGAGACCCAGTACTTC.

The gene calls are TRBV3-1 and TRBJ1-6; D perhaps matches TRBD1 (5 bases). This CDR3 is built from 13 residues. V was clipped by 5 bases and J by 6 bases, with 8 bases between them. CDR1 and CDR2 (germline): LGHDT, YNNKEL (reference sequence). CDR3 region: CASSWGVNSPLHF. In DNA form, the CDR3 reads TGTGCCAGCAGCTGGGGGGTTAATTCACCCCTCCACTTT.

This clonotype was observed many times. V is TRBV5-1 and J is TRBJ1-1; tentative D call: TRBD1 (5 bases). The CDR3 runs to 15 residues. V was clipped by 0 bases and J by 4 bases, with 13 bases between them. CDR1 and CDR2 (germline): SGHRS, YFSETQ. This CDR3 reads CASSLVGQGGTEAFF. CDR3 DNA: TGCGCCAGCAGCTTGGTGGGGCAGGGAGGCACTGAAGCTTTCTTT.